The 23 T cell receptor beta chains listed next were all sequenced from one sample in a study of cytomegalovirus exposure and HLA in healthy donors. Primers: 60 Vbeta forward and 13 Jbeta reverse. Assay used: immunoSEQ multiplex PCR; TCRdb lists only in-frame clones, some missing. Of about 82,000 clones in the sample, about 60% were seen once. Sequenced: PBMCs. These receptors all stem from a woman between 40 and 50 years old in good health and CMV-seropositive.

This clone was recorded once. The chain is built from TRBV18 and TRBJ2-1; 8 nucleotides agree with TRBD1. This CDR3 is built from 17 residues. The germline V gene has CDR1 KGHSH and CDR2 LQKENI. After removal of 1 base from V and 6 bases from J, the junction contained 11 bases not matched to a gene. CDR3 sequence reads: CASSPLSGQGARNEQFF. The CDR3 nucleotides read TGTGCCAGCTCACCACTAAGTGGCCAGGGGGCTCGCAATGAGCAGTTCTTC.

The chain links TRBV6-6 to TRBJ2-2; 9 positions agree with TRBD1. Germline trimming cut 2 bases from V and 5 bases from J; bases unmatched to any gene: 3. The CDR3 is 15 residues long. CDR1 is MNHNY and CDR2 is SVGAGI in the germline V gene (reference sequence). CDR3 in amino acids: CASSYHRGRTGELFF. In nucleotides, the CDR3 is TGTGCCAGCAGTTACCACAGGGGGCGGACCGGGGAGCTGTTTTTT.

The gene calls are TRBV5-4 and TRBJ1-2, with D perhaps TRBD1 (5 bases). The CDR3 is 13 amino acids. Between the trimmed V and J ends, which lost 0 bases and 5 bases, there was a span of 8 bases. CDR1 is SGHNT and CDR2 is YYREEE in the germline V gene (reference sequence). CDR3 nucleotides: TGTGCCAGCAGCTTGGGGGCAGGGTATGGCTACACCTTC. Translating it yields CASSLGAGYGYTF.

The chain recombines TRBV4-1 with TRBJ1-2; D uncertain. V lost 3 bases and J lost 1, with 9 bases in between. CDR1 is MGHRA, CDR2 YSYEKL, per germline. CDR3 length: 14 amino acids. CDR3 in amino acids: CASSQEDFNYGYTF. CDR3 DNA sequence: TGCGCCAGCAGCCAGGAGGACTTTAACTATGGCTACACCTTC.

The CDR3 DNA reads as TGTGCCAGCAGCGTCACCCCCAGTGAGCAGTTCTTC. This sequence encodes CASSVTPSEQFF. This chain links TRBV25-1 with TRBJ2-1; D is ambiguous. The CDR3 has 12 residues. Germline CDR1 is MGHDK and CDR2 is SYGVNS. V was clipped by 6 bases and J by 9 bases, with 12 bases between them.

In nucleotides, the CDR3 is TGTGCCAGCAGCCAGGAGGGTTTTCCAGAGACCCAGTACTTC. It specifies CASSQEGFPETQYF. This sequence joins TRBV5-4 and TRBJ2-5; maybe TRBD2 (6 bases). CDR1 is SGHNT and CDR2 is YYREEE in the germline V gene (reference sequence). Trimming left V 4 bases short and J 4 bases short, with 14 bases between. The CDR3 runs to 14 residues.

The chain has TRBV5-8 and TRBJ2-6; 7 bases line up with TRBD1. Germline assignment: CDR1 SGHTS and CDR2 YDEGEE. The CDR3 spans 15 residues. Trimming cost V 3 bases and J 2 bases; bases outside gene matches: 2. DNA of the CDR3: TGTGCCAGCAGCTCGACAGGGACTGGGGCCAACGTCCTGACTTTC. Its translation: CASSSTGTGANVLTF. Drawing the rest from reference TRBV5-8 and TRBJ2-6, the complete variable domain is EAGVTQSPTHLIKTRGQQATLRCSPISGHTSVYWYQQALGLGLQFLLWYDEGEERNRGNFPPRFSGRQFPNYSSELNVNALELEDSALYLCASSSTGTGANVLTFGAGSRLTVL.

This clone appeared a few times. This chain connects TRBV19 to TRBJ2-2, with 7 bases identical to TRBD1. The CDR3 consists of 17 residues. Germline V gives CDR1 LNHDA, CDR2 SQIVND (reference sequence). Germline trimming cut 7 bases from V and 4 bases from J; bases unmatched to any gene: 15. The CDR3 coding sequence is TGTGCCAGTATCGGGACAGCCCAACAGGGGAGCACCGGGGAGCTGTTTTTT. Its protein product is CASIGTAQQGSTGELFF.

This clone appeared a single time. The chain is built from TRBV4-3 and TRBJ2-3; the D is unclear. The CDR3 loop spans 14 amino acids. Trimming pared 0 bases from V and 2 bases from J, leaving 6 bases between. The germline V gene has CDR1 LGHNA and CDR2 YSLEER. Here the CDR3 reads CASSQDGFTDTQYF. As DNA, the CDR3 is TGCGCCAGCAGCCAAGATGGCTTCACAGATACGCAGTATTTT.

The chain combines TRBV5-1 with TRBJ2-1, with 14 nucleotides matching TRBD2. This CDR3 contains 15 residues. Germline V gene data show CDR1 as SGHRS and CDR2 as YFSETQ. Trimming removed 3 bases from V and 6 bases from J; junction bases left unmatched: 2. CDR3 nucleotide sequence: TGCGCCAGCAGCTCCGGACTAGCGGGAGGCAATGAGCAGTTCTTC. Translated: CASSSGLAGGNEQFF.

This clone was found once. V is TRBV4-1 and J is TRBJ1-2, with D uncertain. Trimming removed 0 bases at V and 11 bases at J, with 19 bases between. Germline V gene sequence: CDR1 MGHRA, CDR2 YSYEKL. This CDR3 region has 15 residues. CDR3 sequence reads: CASSQENGVLGAYTF. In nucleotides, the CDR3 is TGCGCCAGCAGCCAAGAAAATGGGGTTTTGGGAGCATACACCTTC.

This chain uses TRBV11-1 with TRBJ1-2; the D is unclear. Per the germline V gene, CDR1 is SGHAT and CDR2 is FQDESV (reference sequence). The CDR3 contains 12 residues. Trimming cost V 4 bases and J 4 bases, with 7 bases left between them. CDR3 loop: CASSSGVYGYTF. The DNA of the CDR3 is TGTGCCAGCAGCTCGGGAGTCTATGGCTACACCTTC. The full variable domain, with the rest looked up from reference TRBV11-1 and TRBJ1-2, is EAEVAQSPRYKITEKSQAVAFWCDPISGHATLYWYRQILGQGPELLVQFQDESVVDDSQLPKDRFSAERLKGVDSTLKIQPAELGDSAMYLCASSSGVYGYTFGSGTRLTVV.

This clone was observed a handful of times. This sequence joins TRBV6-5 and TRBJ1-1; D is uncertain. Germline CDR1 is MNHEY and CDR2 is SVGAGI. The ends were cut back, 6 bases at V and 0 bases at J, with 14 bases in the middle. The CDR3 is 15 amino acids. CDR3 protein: CASSHRGSLNTEAFF. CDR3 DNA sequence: TGTGCCAGCAGCCACCGAGGGTCCTTGAACACTGAAGCTTTCTTT.

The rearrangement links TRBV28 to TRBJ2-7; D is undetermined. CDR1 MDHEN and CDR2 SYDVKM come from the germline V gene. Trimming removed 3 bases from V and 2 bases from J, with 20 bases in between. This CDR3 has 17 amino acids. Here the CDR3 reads CASSFELMGQLTYEQYF. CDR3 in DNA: TGTGCCAGCAGTTTTGAGTTGATGGGCCAGCTAACCTACGAGCAGTACTTC.

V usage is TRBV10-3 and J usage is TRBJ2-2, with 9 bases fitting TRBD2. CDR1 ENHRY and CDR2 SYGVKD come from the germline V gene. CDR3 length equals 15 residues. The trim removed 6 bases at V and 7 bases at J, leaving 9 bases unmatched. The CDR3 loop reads CAISKGLALGGELFF. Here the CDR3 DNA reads TGTGCCATCAGCAAGGGACTAGCTTTGGGCGGGGAGCTGTTTTTT.

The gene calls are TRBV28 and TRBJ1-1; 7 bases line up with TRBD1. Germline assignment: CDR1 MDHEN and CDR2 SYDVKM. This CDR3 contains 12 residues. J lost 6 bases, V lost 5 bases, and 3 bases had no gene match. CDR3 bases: TGTGCCAGCAGTCACGGACAGGCTGAAGCTTTCTTT. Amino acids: CASSHGQAEAFF.

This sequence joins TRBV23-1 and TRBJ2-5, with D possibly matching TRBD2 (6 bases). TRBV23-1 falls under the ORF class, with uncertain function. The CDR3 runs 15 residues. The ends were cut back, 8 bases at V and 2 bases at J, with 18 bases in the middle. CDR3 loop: CASHMEASVQETQYF. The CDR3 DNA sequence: TGCGCCAGCCACATGGAGGCTAGCGTTCAAGAGACCCAGTACTTC.

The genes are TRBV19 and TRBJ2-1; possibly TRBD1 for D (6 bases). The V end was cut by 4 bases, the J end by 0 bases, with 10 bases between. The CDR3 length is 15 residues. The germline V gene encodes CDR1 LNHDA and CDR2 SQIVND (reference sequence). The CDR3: CASSSGQNSYNEQFF. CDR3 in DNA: TGTGCCAGTAGTAGCGGACAGAACTCCTACAATGAGCAGTTCTTC.

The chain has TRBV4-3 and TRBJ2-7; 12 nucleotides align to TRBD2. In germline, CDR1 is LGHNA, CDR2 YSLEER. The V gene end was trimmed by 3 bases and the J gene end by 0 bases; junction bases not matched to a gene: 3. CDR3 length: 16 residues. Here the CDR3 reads CASSHGTSGFSYEQYF. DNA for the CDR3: TGCGCCAGCAGCCACGGGACTAGCGGGTTCTCCTACGAGCAGTACTTC.

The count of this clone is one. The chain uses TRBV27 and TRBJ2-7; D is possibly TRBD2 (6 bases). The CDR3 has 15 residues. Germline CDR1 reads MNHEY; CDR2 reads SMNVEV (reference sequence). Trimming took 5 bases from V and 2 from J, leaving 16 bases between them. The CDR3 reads CASSVIAGFTYEQYF. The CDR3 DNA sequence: TGTGCCAGCAGTGTCATCGCGGGATTTACCTACGAGCAGTACTTC.

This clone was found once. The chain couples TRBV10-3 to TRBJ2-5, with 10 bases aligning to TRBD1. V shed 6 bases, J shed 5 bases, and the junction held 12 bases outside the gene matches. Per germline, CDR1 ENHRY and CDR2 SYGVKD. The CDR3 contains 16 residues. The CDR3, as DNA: TGTGCCATCAGCGGGACAGGGGAGGATTGGGAGGAGACCCAGTACTTC. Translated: CAISGTGEDWEETQYF.

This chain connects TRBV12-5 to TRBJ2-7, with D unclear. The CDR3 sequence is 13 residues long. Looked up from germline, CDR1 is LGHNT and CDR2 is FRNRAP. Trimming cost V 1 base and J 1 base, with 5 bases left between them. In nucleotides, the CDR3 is TGTGCTAGTGGTTTGGACGGGTCCTACGAGCAGTACTTC. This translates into CASGLDGSYEQYF.

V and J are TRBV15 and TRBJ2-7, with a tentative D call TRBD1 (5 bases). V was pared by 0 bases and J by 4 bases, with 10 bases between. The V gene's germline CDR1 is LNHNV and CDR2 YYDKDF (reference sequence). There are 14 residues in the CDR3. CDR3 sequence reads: CATSRDRAGYEQYF. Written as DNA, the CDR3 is TGTGCCACCAGCAGAGATCGGGCAGGGTACGAGCAGTACTTC.